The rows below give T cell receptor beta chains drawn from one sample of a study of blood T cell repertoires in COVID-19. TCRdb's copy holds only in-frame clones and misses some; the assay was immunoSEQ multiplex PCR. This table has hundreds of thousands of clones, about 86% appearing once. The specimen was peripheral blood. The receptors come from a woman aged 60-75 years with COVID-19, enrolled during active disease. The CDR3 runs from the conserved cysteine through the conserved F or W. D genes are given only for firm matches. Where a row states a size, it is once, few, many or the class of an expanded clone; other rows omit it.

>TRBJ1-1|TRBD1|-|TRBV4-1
TGCGCCAGCAGCCAAGATCGACAGGGGGGGAACACTGAAGCTTTCTTT
CASSQDRQGGNTEAFF
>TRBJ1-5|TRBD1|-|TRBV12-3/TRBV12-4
TGTGCCAGCAGTCTTAAGGGGGCGGGACCCCAGCATTTT
CASSLKGAGPQHF
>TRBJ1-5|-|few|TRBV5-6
TGTGCCAGCAGCCGGACGGACTATAGCAATCAGCCCCAGCATTTT
CASSRTDYSNQPQHF
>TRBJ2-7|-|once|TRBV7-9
TGTGCCAGCAGCGCAGCAGGGTCCGCCGAGCAGTACTTC
CASSAAGSAEQYF
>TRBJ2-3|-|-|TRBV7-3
TGTGCCAGCAGCCCGGGACAAAAAGCAGATACGCAGTATTTT
CASSPGQKADTQYF
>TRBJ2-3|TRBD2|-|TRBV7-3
TGTGCCAGCAGCCCAGCGGGGGTAACAGATACGCAGTATTTT
CASSPAGVTDTQYF
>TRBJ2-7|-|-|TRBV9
TGTGCCAGCAGCGTAGCAGGATGGTCCTCCTACGAGCAGTACTTC
CASSVAGWSSYEQYF
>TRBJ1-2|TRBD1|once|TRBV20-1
TGCAGTGCTAGTCGGGGGACAGGGCATGGCTACACCTTC
CSASRGTGHGYTF
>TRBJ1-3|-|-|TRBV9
TGTGCCAGCAGCGTTTCAGGGGAAAGCTCTGGAAACACCATATATTTT
CASSVSGESSGNTIYF
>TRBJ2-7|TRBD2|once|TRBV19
TGTGCCAGTAGTGTTAGCGGGAGAACCTACGAGCAGTACTTC
CASSVSGRTYEQYF
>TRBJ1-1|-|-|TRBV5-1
TGCGCCAGCAGCTTGGGGGGCCCCACTGAAGCTTTCTTT
CASSLGGPTEAFF
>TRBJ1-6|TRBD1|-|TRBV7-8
TGTGCCAGCAGCTTTTTCTGGGACAGCAAATTCTATAATTCACCCCTCCACTTT
CASSFFWDSKFYNSPLHF
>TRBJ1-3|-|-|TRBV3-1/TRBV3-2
TGTGCCAGCAGTACAGGCTCTGGAAACACCATATATTTT
CASSTGSGNTIYF
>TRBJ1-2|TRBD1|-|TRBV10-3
TGTGCCATCAGTGAGTCGAGACAGGGCTTCTATGGCTACACCTTC
CAISESRQGFYGYTF
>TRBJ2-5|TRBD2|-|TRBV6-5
TGTGCCAGCCGAAGACTAGCGGGGGGCAGGGAGACCCAGTACTTC
CASRRLAGGRETQYF
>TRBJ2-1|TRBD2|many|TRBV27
TGTGCCAGCAGCCCCTGGGGGGGATGGGGGCAGTTCTTC
CASSPWGGWGQFF
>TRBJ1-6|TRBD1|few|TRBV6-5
TGTGCCAGCAGTTACTTCGGGACAGGGGATTCACCCCTCCACTTT
CASSYFGTGDSPLHF
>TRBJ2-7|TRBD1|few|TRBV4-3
TGCGCCAGCAGCCAAGGCTGGCAGGGGGCGAACGAGCAGTACTTC
CASSQGWQGANEQYF
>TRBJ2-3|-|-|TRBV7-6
TGTGCCAGCAGCTTGGGGCACCTGCAGTATTTT
CASSLGHLQYF
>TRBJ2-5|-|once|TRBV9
TGTGCCAGCAGCGTAGCCCTCTCGGAGACCCAGTACTTC
CASSVALSETQYF
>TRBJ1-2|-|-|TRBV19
TGTGCCAGTCGTAAAGGGGCGATTAATGCTAACTATGGCTACACCTTC
CASRKGAINANYGYTF
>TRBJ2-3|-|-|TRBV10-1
TGCGCCAGCAGGGGAGGTGGTGCTCTAACAGATACGCAGTATTTT
CASRGGGALTDTQYF
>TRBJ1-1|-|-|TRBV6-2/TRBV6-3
TGTGCCAGCAGCCCCAAAGGGACTCCTGAAGCTTTCTTT
CASSPKGTPEAFF
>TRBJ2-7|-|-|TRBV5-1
TGCGCCAGCAGCTTGAACAGTTTCTACGAGCAGTACTTC
CASSLNSFYEQYF
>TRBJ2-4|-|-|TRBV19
TGTGCCAGTAGTCTAAGTTTTCAGTACTTC
CASSLSFQYF
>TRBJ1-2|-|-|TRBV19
TGTGCCAGTAGTGCTAGGCCGTATGGCTACACCTTC
CASSARPYGYTF
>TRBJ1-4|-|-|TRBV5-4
TGTGCCAGCAGCTTGGACAGTAATGAAAAACTGTTTTTT
CASSLDSNEKLFF
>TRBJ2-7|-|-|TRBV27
TGTGCCAGCAGTTTACAGTCCCCCTACGAGCAGTACTTC
CASSLQSPYEQYF
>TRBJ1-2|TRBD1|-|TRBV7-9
TGTGCCAGCAGCTTAGTTCAGGGGGCAAATGGCTACACCTTC
CASSLVQGANGYTF
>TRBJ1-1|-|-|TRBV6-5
TGTGCCAGCAGCCTTGGTGGGGGGTACACTGAAGCTTTCTTT
CASSLGGGYTEAFF
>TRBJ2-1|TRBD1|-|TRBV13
TGTGCCAGCAGCCCTATGACAGGGGGCGCGTACAATGAGCAGTTCTTC
CASSPMTGGAYNEQFF
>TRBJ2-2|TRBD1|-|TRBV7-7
TGTGCCAGCAGCCGACAGGGTGTTGTAGGGGAGCTGTTTTTT
CASSRQGVVGELFF
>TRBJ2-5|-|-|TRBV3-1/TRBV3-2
TGTGCCAGCAGCCAAGGCGGGACCGGAGAGACCCAGTACTTC
CASSQGGTGETQYF
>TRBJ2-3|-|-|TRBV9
TGTGCCAGCAGCCCCCAGGGGACAGATACGCAGTATTTT
CASSPQGTDTQYF
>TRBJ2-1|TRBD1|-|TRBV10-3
TGTGCCATCAGTGACAGGGCGGGACAGGGCTCCTTAAGCTACAATGAGCAGTTCTTC
CAISDRAGQGSLSYNEQFF
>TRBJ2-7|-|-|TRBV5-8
TGTGCCAGCAGCTTGGTCCGGGGACATGGGGCCCTGTACCAATACGAGCAGTACTTC
CASSLVRGHGALYQYEQYF
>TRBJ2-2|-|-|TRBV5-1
TGCGCCAGCAGCGAAGCGGTCCCTTTTACCGGGGAGCTGTTTTTT
CASSEAVPFTGELFF
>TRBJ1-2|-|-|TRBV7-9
TGTGCCAGCAGCTTAAGCAGGGCTGACTATGGCTACACCTTC
CASSLSRADYGYTF
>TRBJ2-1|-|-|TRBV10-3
TGTGCCACCCGCGGTCCCAATGAGCAGTTCTTC
CATRGPNEQFF
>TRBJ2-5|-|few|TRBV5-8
TGTGCCAGCAGCTTGCAGGGGACGGCGCAAGAGACCCAGTACTTC
CASSLQGTAQETQYF
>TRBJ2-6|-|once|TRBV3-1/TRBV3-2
TGTGCCAGCAGCCAACCGGGGTCTGGGGCCAACGTCCTGACTTTC
CASSQPGSGANVLTF
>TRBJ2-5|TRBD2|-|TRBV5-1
TGCGCCAGCAGCCCCGGACTAGTTCTAGGGGAAGAGACCCAGTACTTC
CASSPGLVLGEETQYF
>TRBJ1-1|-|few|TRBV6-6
TGTGCCAGCAGTATAAACAGGGTCGAAGCTTTCTTT
CASSINRVEAFF
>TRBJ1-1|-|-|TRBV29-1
TGCAGCGTTGCACCCACGCTTAGGAACACTGAAGCTTTCTTT
CSVAPTLRNTEAFF
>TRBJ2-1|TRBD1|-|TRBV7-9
TGTGCCAGCAGCATCGGGACAGGGGGCTACAATGAGCAGTTCTTC
CASSIGTGGYNEQFF
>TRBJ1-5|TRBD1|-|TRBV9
TGTGCCAGCAGCACAGGGGGAGGGAGGGCCGATCAGCCCCAGCATTTT
CASSTGGGRADQPQHF
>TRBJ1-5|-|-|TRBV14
TGTGCCAGCAGCCAAGCCCACTACCCTTGGGCCCAGCATTTT
CASSQAHYPWAQHF
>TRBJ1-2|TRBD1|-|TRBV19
TGTGCCAGTAGTGAGGGGGCAGGACTTAACTATGGCTACACCTTC
CASSEGAGLNYGYTF
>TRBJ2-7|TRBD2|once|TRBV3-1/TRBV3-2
TGTGCCAGCAGGACTAGCGGGGGAACCCCTTCTACGCAGCAGTACTTC
CASRTSGGTPSTQQYF
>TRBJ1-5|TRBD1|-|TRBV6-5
TGTGCCAGCAGTTACTCGACAGGGGGCCAGCCCCAGCATTTT
CASSYSTGGQPQHF
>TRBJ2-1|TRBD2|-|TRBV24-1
TGTGCCACCAGTGACGCCGGGACTAGCGGGAGAAACTCCTACAATGAGCAGTTCTTC
CATSDAGTSGRNSYNEQFF
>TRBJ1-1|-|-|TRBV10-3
TGTGCCATCAATTTACACCTGAACACTGAAGCTTTCTTT
CAINLHLNTEAFF
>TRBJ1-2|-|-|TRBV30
TGTGCCTGGGGCAAGGGGGGGAGTAACTATGGCTACACCTTC
CAWGKGGSNYGYTF
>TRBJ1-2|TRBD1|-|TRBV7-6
TGTGCCAGCAGCTCTTTACAGGGGGCGAGTGGTGGCTACACCTTC
CASSSLQGASGGYTF
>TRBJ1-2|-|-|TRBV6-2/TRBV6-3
TGTGCCAGCAGTTCGCCTAGTAGATACTATGGCTACACCTTC
CASSSPSRYYGYTF
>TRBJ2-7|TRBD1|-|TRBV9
TGTGCCAGCAGCCGTCGACAGGGCCCCTACGAGCAGTACTTC
CASSRRQGPYEQYF
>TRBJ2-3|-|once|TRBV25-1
TGTGCCAGCAGTTCCCGGTTGACAGATACGCAGTATTTT
CASSSRLTDTQYF